The sample holds a few counts of the clone carrying this T cell receptor (beta chain). The CDR3 covers 13 residues. The donors were healthy bone marrow donors. These data come from a study of cytomegalovirus exposure and HLA in healthy donors. As for the study in general: Earlier, almost 120 million unique TCR beta sequences were recovered from 170 million or so T cells by an analysis.

PCR employed 60 Vbeta and 13 Jbeta primers. Sequenced by immunoSEQ multiplex PCR; TCRdb stores in-frame clones only, minus some. The sample records about 120,000 clones, approximately 80% being singletons. Sequenced material: PBMCs. The origin of this receptor is a woman under 30 in good health and CMV-seronegative. The chain is built from TRBV21-1 and TRBJ1-1. TRBV21-1 is tagged as a pseudogene. The CDR3 sequence is CASSKVDYTEAFF. For the CDR3, the DNA is TGTGCCAGCAGCAAAGTAGACTACACTGAAGCTTTCTTT.